These 21 T cell receptor beta chains came from one sample sequenced in a study of blood T cell repertoires in COVID-19. Assay: immunoSEQ multiplex PCR; the TCRdb copy retains only in-frame clones and omits some. The repertoire includes roughly 20,000 clones, roughly 77% of them detected once, and roughly 8.7% sits in the top ten. Input material: peripheral blood. Receptor source: a man aged 55 to 70 with acute or convalescent COVID-19.

V is TRBV18 and J is TRBJ1-2; 8 nucleotides line up with TRBD1. The CDR3 consists of 13 residues. Germline V lookup: CDR1 KGHSH, CDR2 LQKENI. V lost 3 bases, J lost 4 bases, and 1 base stayed unmatched. The CDR3 protein is CASSPDRAYGYTF. DNA of the CDR3: TGTGCCAGCTCACCGGACAGGGCCTATGGCTACACCTTC.

Only one count was recorded for this clone. V is TRBV5-4 and J is TRBJ2-4; a possible D gene is TRBD2 (6 bases). Germline V gene data show CDR1 as SGHNT and CDR2 as YYREEE (reference sequence). Trimming removed 5 bases from V and 9 bases from J, with 15 bases in between. The CDR3 extends over 13 amino acids. The DNA of the CDR3 is TGTGCCAGCAGTTCACTGATGGAGGGCATTCAGTACTTC. Amino acid sequence: CASSSLMEGIQYF. The whole variable domain, filled in from reference TRBV5-4 and TRBJ2-4, reads ETGVTQSPTHLIKTRGQQVTLRCSSQSGHNTVSWYQQALGQGPQFIFQYYREEENGRGNFPPRFSGLQFPNYSSELNVNALELDDSALYLCASSSLMEGIQYFGAGTRLSVL.

V and J are TRBV4-2 and TRBJ2-3; possible D gene TRBD2, 6 bases. The germline CDR1 and CDR2 sequences are LGHNA and YNFKEQ. CDR3 length: 16 amino acids. The V gene lost 5 bases and the J gene lost 2 bases, with 17 bases spanning the gap. CDR3 protein: CASSYSGGVSTDTQYF. The DNA for the CDR3 is TGTGCCAGCAGCTATTCCGGCGGGGTCTCCACAGATACGCAGTATTTT.

Concerning this clone: Other nucleotide sequences from this sample produce the same CDR3. The rearrangement uses TRBV15 and TRBJ1-5; 7 bases agree with TRBD1. CDR3 size: 17 residues. Germline V gene data show CDR1 as LNHNV and CDR2 as YYDKDF (reference sequence). J was trimmed by 4 bases and V by 1 base; bases with no gene match: 10. The CDR3 loop is CATSRVEGANSNQPQHF. The CDR3 nucleotides read TGTGCCACCAGCAGAGTGGAGGGGGCGAATAGTAATCAGCCCCAGCATTTT. The whole variable domain, remainder taken from reference TRBV15 and TRBJ1-5, is DAMVIQNPRYQVTQFGKPVTLSCSQTLNHNVMYWYQQKSSQAPKLLFHYYDKDFNNEADTPDNFQSRRPNTSFCFLDIRSPGLGDTAMYLCATSRVEGANSNQPQHFGDGTRLSIL.

The chain recombines TRBV4-1 with TRBJ1-2; 11 nucleotides align to TRBD1. This CDR3 spans 15 amino acids. J gave up 8 bases and V 4 bases, and 9 bases lay outside the gene matches. From germline, CDR1 is MGHRA and CDR2 YSYEKL. CDR3 in amino acids: CASSRGGQGVYGYTF. The CDR3 coding sequence is TGCGCCAGCAGCCGCGGGGGACAGGGGGTATACGGCTACACCTTC.

The chain is built from TRBV6-5 and TRBJ1-5; D possibly corresponds to TRBD1 (6 bases). Germline values: CDR1 MNHEY, CDR2 SVGAGI. V was clipped by 5 bases and J by 4 bases, with 6 bases between them. CDR3 length: 12 amino acids. As DNA, the CDR3 is TGTGCCAGCAGTCAGGGGAATCAGCCCCAGCATTTT. Translating gives CASSQGNQPQHF.

The J gene is TRBJ1-2, the V gene TRBV9; tentative D call: TRBD1 (5 bases). The V end was cut by 4 bases, the J end by 1 base, with 8 bases between. This CDR3 spans 13 amino acids. In germline, CDR1 is SGDLS, CDR2 YYNGEE. DNA of the CDR3: TGTGCCAGCAGCTCCCAGGGTAACTATGGCTACACCTTC. Translated, it gives CASSSQGNYGYTF.

The chain links TRBV28 to TRBJ2-7, with 12 positions matching TRBD2. CDR1 and CDR2 (germline): MDHEN, SYDVKM. CDR3 length: 14 residues. V lost 11 bases and J lost 7; bases outside the gene matches: 12. The CDR3 region is CAGKGLAGGREQYF. The CDR3 nucleotides are TGTGCCGGCAAAGGGCTAGCGGGGGGGAGGGAGCAGTACTTC.

The chain has TRBV13 and TRBJ2-3; the match to TRBD2 covers 12 bases. CDR1 is PRHDT and CDR2 is FYEKMQ in the germline V gene (reference sequence). There are 16 residues in the CDR3. J was trimmed by 8 bases and V by 5 bases; bases with no gene match: 11. The DNA for the CDR3 is TGTGCCAGCAGCCGCCTCCTAGCGGGGGGGGCCGGTACGCAGTATTTT. Encoded protein: CASSRLLAGGAGTQYF.

The chain recombines TRBV11-1 with TRBJ1-1; D is unresolved. The V and J ends lost 3 bases and 0 bases respectively, with 11 bases between them. The CDR3 covers 15 residues. The germline V gene has CDR1 SGHAT and CDR2 FQDESV (reference sequence). CDR3 sequence reads: CASSFSRGMNTEAFF. The DNA for the CDR3 is TGTGCCAGCAGCTTCTCTCGCGGCATGAACACTGAAGCTTTCTTT.

This chain connects TRBV7-9 to TRBJ1-1; D remains ambiguous. The germline CDR1 and CDR2 sequences are SEHNR and FQNEAQ (reference sequence). The ends were cut back, 4 bases at V and 6 bases at J, with 12 bases in the middle. The CDR3 length is 13 residues. In nucleotides, the CDR3 is TGTGCCAGCAGCTCCACCCTCGGAGCTGAAGCTTTCTTT. The encoded protein is CASSSTLGAEAFF.

The V call is TRBV5-5, the J call TRBJ1-2, with D possibly being TRBD1 (6 bases). Germline V gene lookup returns CDR1 SGHKS and CDR2 YYEKEE (reference sequence). This CDR3 has 17 amino acids. The V and J ends lost 5 bases and 6 bases respectively, with 26 bases between them. CDR3 coding DNA: TGTGCCAGCAGAATGGGGATAGGACAGTTGAGAAGGGATGGCTACACCTTC. Its protein product is CASRMGIGQLRRDGYTF.

The chain carries TRBV12-3 or TRBV12-4 and TRBJ2-6; TRBD1 matches at 8 bases. This CDR3 contains 13 residues. The V gene end was trimmed by 7 bases and the J gene end by 12 bases; junction bases not matched to a gene: 8. DNA for the CDR3: TGTGCCAGCACCCAGGGGGCCCCCGCCGTCCTGACTTTC. Its translation is CASTQGAPAVLTF.

This sequence joins TRBV5-1 and TRBJ1-1; D uncertain. The length of the CDR3 is 11 residues. Germline CDR1 and CDR2: SGHRS and YFSETQ. Trimming removed 3 bases at V and 6 bases at J, with 6 bases between. The CDR3 DNA sequence: TGCGCCAGCAGCTCGACTTCTGAAGCTTTCTTT. Its protein is CASSSTSEAFF.

The chain has TRBV4-2 and TRBJ1-2; D perhaps matches TRBD1 (5 bases). CDR1 LGHNA and CDR2 YNFKEQ come from the germline V gene. With 1 base removed from V and 4 bases from J, the gap between germline ends came to 10 bases. CDR3 length: 14 amino acids. The CDR3 nucleotides read TGTGCCAGCAGCCAAGCCAGGGAAGCCTATGGCTACACCTTC. Its protein product is CASSQAREAYGYTF.

The chain carries TRBV5-1 and TRBJ1-2; possible D gene TRBD1, 5 bases. Trimming left V 4 bases short and J 5 bases short, with 18 bases between. Germline assignment: CDR1 SGHRS and CDR2 YFSETQ. CDR3 size: 15 residues. The CDR3: CASSPSLGGEYGYTF. The CDR3 DNA is TGCGCCAGCAGCCCCAGCCTTGGGGGGGAGTATGGCTACACCTTC. Filled out from reference TRBV5-1 and TRBJ1-2, the complete variable domain reads KAGVTQTPRYLIKTRGQQVTLSCSPISGHRSVSWYQQTPGQGLQFLFEYFSETQRNKGNFPGRFSGRQFSNSRSEMNVSTLELGDSALYLCASSPSLGGEYGYTFGSGTRLTVV.

In this sample, this clone turned up once. The rearrangement links TRBV11-2 to TRBJ2-7; D remains ambiguous. Per germline, CDR1 SGHAT and CDR2 FQNNGV. There are 17 residues in the CDR3. Trimming removed 5 bases at V and 3 bases at J, with 23 bases between. The CDR3 DNA sequence: TGTGCCAGCAGCCCTTCCCTGGCGGCGGCCGGCCGCTACGAGCAGTACTTC. As protein: CASSPSLAAAGRYEQYF.

This sequence joins TRBV10-3 and TRBJ2-7; D is unresolved. V was shortened by 3 bases and J by 0 bases, with 9 bases between the two germline ends. Germline-derived CDR1 and CDR2 are ENHRY and SYGVKD. This CDR3 region has 14 residues. The CDR3 DNA is TGTGCCATCAGTGATTGGGCTCACTCCTACGAGCAGTACTTC. Its translation is CAISDWAHSYEQYF.

The genes are TRBV21-1 and TRBJ2-3; TRBD1, the D gene given by the table, was not confirmed from the DNA. TRBV21-1 is tagged as a pseudogene. This CDR3 comprises 16 residues. CDR3 amino acids: CASSAVQGVSTDTQYF. The CDR3, as DNA: TGTGCCAGCAGCGCTGTACAGGGGGTGTCCACAGATACGCAGTATTTT.

This clone was detected only a few times. This chain uses TRBV11-2 with TRBJ2-5, with D tentatively TRBD1 (6 bases). V was trimmed by 3 bases and J by 2 bases, leaving 16 bases between them. CDR1 and CDR2 (germline): SGHAT, FQNNGV. The CDR3 sequence is 16 residues long. The CDR3 reads CASSLGRGSGQETQYF. The CDR3 DNA sequence: TGTGCCAGCAGCTTGGGCAGGGGCTCGGGGCAAGAGACCCAGTACTTC.

For the CDR3, the DNA is TGTGCCAGCAGCTTATATAAAACGAACACCGGGGAGCTGTTTTTT. Its translation: CASSLYKTNTGELFF. J is TRBJ2-2 and V is TRBV7-9; D is unresolved. Per germline, CDR1 SEHNR and CDR2 FQNEAQ (reference sequence). V lost 2 bases and J lost 0, with 7 bases in between. There are 15 residues in the CDR3.